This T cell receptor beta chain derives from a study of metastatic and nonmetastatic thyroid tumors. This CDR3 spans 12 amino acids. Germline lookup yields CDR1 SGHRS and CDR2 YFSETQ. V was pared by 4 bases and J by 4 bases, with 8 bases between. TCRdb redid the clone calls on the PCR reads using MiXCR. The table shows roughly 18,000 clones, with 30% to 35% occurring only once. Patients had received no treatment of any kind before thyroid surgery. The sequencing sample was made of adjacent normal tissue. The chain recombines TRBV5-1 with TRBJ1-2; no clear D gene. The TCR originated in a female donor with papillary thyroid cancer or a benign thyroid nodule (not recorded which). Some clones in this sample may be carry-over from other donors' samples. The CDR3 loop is CASSDGSYGYTF. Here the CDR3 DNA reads TGCGCCAGCAGCGACGGAAGCTATGGCTACACCTTC.